The rows below give T cell receptor beta chains drawn from one sample of a study of cytomegalovirus exposure and HLA in healthy donors. The data were produced by immunoSEQ multiplex PCR, yet TCRdb's version contains in-frame clones alone and is incomplete. The data hold around 190,000 clones, with roughly 88% observed a single time. The material sequenced was PBMCs. The receptors here all came from a girl aged 2 to 9 in good health and CMV-seropositive. The CDR3 runs from the conserved cysteine through the conserved F or W. D genes are given only for firm matches. Size is stated for part of the rows, as once, few or many counts, or as a class when the clone is expanded.

size | J | V | D | DNA | CDR3
once | TRBJ2-7 | TRBV7-9 | TRBD1 | TGTGCCAGCAGCTTTTCCCCGGACAGGGCACACGAGCAGTACTTC | CASSFSPDRAHEQYF
- | TRBJ2-7 | TRBV19 | TRBD2 | TGTGCCAGTAGTCCCCGACCCAGGGGACTAGCGGTCTCCTACGAGCAGTACTTC | CASSPRPRGLAVSYEQYF
few | TRBJ1-1 | TRBV5-4 | TRBD1 | TGTGCCAGCAGCTTGGCCACAGGGGGCATCTACACTGAAGCTTTCTTT | CASSLATGGIYTEAFF
- | TRBJ1-6 | TRBV11-2 | - | TGTGCCAGCAGCTTAGGGCCGACACCCACCGATAATTCACCCCTCCACTTT | CASSLGPTPTDNSPLHF
few | TRBJ2-3 | TRBV6-4 | TRBD2 | TGTGCCAGCAGTGATACTAGCGGGAGGGCCGTAGATACGCAGTATTTT | CASSDTSGRAVDTQYF
- | TRBJ1-2 | TRBV2 | TRBD1 | TGTGCCAGCAGTGAAGCCTCGAGGGGGCTCGAAGGCTACACCTTC | CASSEASRGLEGYTF
- | TRBJ2-1 | TRBV5-1 | - | TGCGCCAGCGGCTCTGGGGGCAGGGTCTACAATGAGCAGTTCTTC | CASGSGGRVYNEQFF
- | TRBJ2-1 | TRBV5-1 | - | TGCGCCAGCAGCCAAGGGGAGGTCGCCTACAATGAGCAGTTCTTC | CASSQGEVAYNEQFF
- | TRBJ2-7 | TRBV7-7 | TRBD1 | TGTGCCAGCAGCTCGGACAGGGTGTCCGAGCAGTACTTC | CASSSDRVSEQYF
- | TRBJ2-1 | TRBV7-8 | TRBD2 | TGTGCCAGCAAACTAGCGGGAGACAATGAGCAGTTCTTC | CASKLAGDNEQFF
- | TRBJ1-1 | TRBV11-2 | TRBD1 | TGTGCCAGCAGCACGTTATACGGGCGGACAGGGAACACTGAAGCTTTCTTT | CASSTLYGRTGNTEAFF
- | TRBJ2-7 | TRBV4-2 | - | TGTGCCAGCAGCCAAGCAAGGGCAGCGGCCGAGCAGTACTTC | CASSQARAAAEQYF
once | TRBJ2-3 | TRBV30 | - | TGTGCCTGGAGTGTACTAGTGGGAGATACGCAGTATTTT | CAWSVLVGDTQYF
- | TRBJ2-3 | TRBV10-3 | TRBD2 | TGTGCCATCAGTGTGGGTGCGGGAGAGGCAGATACGCAGTATTTT | CAISVGAGEADTQYF
- | TRBJ2-1 | TRBV2 | TRBD2 | TGTGCCAGCAGTGCGCTAGCGGGGGGCCCGCCTCCCAATGAGCAGTTCTTC | CASSALAGGPPPNEQFF
once | TRBJ2-5 | TRBV6-1 | - | TGTGCCAGCAGTGACTGGAGACAAGAGACCCAGTACTTC | CASSDWRQETQYF
- | TRBJ1-3 | TRBV2 | TRBD1 | TGTGCCAGCAGTAGGGGACAGGGCATCGGAAACACCATATATTTT | CASSRGQGIGNTIYF
- | TRBJ1-4 | TRBV9 | TRBD1 | TGTGCCAGCAGCAAACAGGGACAGTACATTAATGAAAAACTGTTTTTT | CASSKQGQYINEKLFF
- | TRBJ2-1 | TRBV7-9 | TRBD2 | TGTGCCAGCAGCTCGGGACTAGAGCAGTTCTTC | CASSSGLEQFF
- | TRBJ1-1 | TRBV12-5 | - | TGTGCTAGTGGTTTGGCCGCCTCTAACGCTGAAGCTTTCTTT | CASGLAASNAEAFF
few | TRBJ1-1 | TRBV30 | - | TGTGCCTGGAGTGGCGGCCAGTCCCACCGGAACACTGAAGCTTTCTTT | CAWSGGQSHRNTEAFF
- | TRBJ1-5 | TRBV7-9 | TRBD1 | TGTGCCAGCAGCACACAGGGGAATCAGCCCCAGCATTTT | CASSTQGNQPQHF
- | TRBJ1-2 | TRBV30 | - | TGTGCCTGGAGGAACAGGGATCTCTCTGGCTACACCTTC | CAWRNRDLSGYTF
few | TRBJ2-5 | TRBV9 | - | TGTGCCAGCAGCGTTCAGACAGGGAGGTACCAAGAGACCCAGTACTTC | CASSVQTGRYQETQYF
- | TRBJ2-4 | TRBV30 | - | TGTGCCTGGAGCCCGCCGTGGGGGGACAAAAACATTCAGTACTTC | CAWSPPWGDKNIQYF
- | TRBJ2-1 | TRBV14 | - | TGTGCCAGCAGCGTCCTTTACAATGAGCAGTTCTTC | CASSVLYNEQFF
- | TRBJ2-5 | TRBV5-1 | TRBD2 | TGCGCCAGCAGTGAGGCGGGAGGGTCTAGGGAGACCCAGTACTTC | CASSEAGGSRETQYF
- | TRBJ2-7 | TRBV4-2 | - | TGTGCCAGCAGCCACGCTGTGAGCTACGAGCAGTACTTC | CASSHAVSYEQYF
- | TRBJ1-1 | TRBV28 | TRBD1 | TGTGCCAGCATCTTACAGGGGGCTTGGACTGAAGCTTTCTTT | CASILQGAWTEAFF
- | TRBJ2-5 | TRBV11-2 | - | TGTGCCAGCAGTACGACAGACCAAGAGACCCAGTACTTC | CASSTTDQETQYF
- | TRBJ1-2 | TRBV29-1 | TRBD1 | TGCAGCGTTGCTTTCAGGGGGCTCGGTGGCTACACCTTC | CSVAFRGLGGYTF
- | TRBJ1-2 | TRBV9 | - | TGTGCCAGCAGCCCTCCCCAGGTCCGCGGGGGCTACACCTTC | CASSPPQVRGGYTF
- | TRBJ2-2 | TRBV6-5 | - | TGTGCCAGCAGTCCACAGGGCGGGGAGCTGTTTTTT | CASSPQGGELFF
- | TRBJ1-1 | TRBV11-3 | - | TGTGCCAGCAGCCCATCCCTAGTTACTGAAGCTTTCTTT | CASSPSLVTEAFF
few | TRBJ2-6 | TRBV6-1 | - | TGTGCCAGCAGTGAAGACCAGGGGTGGAGTTTCTCTGGGGCCAACGTCCTGACTTTC | CASSEDQGWSFSGANVLTF
- | TRBJ1-2 | TRBV15 | - | TGTGCCACCAGCAGAGTCAGCGGGAGTTCCACTGAAATCAACTATGGCTACACCTTC | CATSRVSGSSTEINYGYTF
- | TRBJ1-5 | TRBV10-2 | TRBD1 | TGCGCCAGCAGTGAGTGGGGGACAGGGATTCAGCCCCAGCATTTT | CASSEWGTGIQPQHF
- | TRBJ2-1 | TRBV11-3 | - | TGTGCCAGCAGCCAAAGGTCGGGAGACGTTAGTGAGCAGTTCTTC | CASSQRSGDVSEQFF
once | TRBJ2-4 | TRBV28 | TRBD2 | TGTGCCAGCAGTTACACCGGGACTAGCGGGAAAGTACTCGGCAAAAACATTCAGTACTTC | CASSYTGTSGKVLGKNIQYF